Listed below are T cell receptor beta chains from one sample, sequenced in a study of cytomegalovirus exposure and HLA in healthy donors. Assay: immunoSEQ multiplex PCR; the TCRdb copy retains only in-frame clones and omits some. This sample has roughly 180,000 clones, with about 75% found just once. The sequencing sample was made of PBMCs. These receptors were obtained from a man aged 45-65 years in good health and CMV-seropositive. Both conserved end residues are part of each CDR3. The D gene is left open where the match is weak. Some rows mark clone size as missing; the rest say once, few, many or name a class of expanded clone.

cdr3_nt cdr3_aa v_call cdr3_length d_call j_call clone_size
TGCGCCAGCAGCAGCGTGAGCGTAAACTATGGCTACACCTTC CASSSVSVNYGYTF TRBV5-1 14 - TRBJ1-2 -
TGTGCCAGCAGCGTAGCCTCCGAGCAGTACTTC CASSVASEQYF TRBV5-5 11 - TRBJ2-7 -
TGTGCCAGTAGCCAGGGACTAGCGGGGATCTACAATGAGCAGTTCTTC CASSQGLAGIYNEQFF TRBV19 16 TRBD2 TRBJ2-1 -
TGTGCCAGCAGCTCAGACAGCCTGAACACTGAAGCTTTCTTT CASSSDSLNTEAFF TRBV28 14 - TRBJ1-1 -
TGTGCCAGCAGCGTAGTAATCCTTCGGTCAGGGGCTGGGAACACTGAAGCTTTCTTT CASSVVILRSGAGNTEAFF TRBV9 19 - TRBJ1-1 few
TGTGCCAGTAGTACCGGGACAGGTTATGGCTACACCTTC CASSTGTGYGYTF TRBV19 13 TRBD1 TRBJ1-2 once
TGTGCCAGCAGTGACAGGGGAGGCAATCAGCCCCAGCATTTT CASSDRGGNQPQHF TRBV2 14 - TRBJ1-5 -
TGTGCCAGCAGGAACCAGGGGGGGAACACTGAAGCTTTCTTT CASRNQGGNTEAFF TRBV28 14 TRBD1 TRBJ1-1 few
TGTGCCTGGTCGGTGAACACTGAAGCTTTCTTT CAWSVNTEAFF TRBV30 11 - TRBJ1-1 -
TGCGCCAGCAGCTTGGTGGCGGGTCAGACCACAGATACGCAGTATTTT CASSLVAGQTTDTQYF TRBV5-1 16 - TRBJ2-3 once
TGCAGTGCCAGACCAGTCAATGAGCAGTTCTTC CSARPVNEQFF TRBV20-1 11 - TRBJ2-1 -
TGCAGCTCGGGGGGGGACTCCTACAATGAGCAGTTCTTC CSSGGDSYNEQFF TRBV29-1 13 TRBD2 TRBJ2-1 -
TGTGCCAGCAGGTCTTTCTCGGGACAGGTGCGTTTTGAGTACTTC CASRSFSGQVRFEYF TRBV6-5 15 TRBD1 TRBJ2-7 once
TGTGCCAGCAGCTCAGGGACAGGTACCTACGAGCAGTACTTC CASSSGTGTYEQYF TRBV7-2 14 TRBD1 TRBJ2-7 once
TGTGCCAGCAGCCCGACAGGGGGAACGGGAAACACCATATATTTT CASSPTGGTGNTIYF TRBV7-2 15 TRBD1 TRBJ1-3 -
TGTGCCAGCAGTGAAGCGGCCGGGACAGGGAACAATGAAAAACTGTTTTTT CASSEAAGTGNNEKLFF TRBV6-1 17 TRBD1 TRBJ1-4 few
TGCGCCAGCAGGTCCCCACAGGGGGCCATAGGGGTAACATCTGAAGCTTTCTTT CASRSPQGAIGVTSEAFF TRBV5-1 18 TRBD1 TRBJ1-1 -
TGTGCCAGTAGTATCCCCGGCAGGGCGTACACTGAAGCTTTCTTT CASSIPGRAYTEAFF TRBV19 15 - TRBJ1-1 few
TGTGCCAGCTCGCCGACCCGGGGACTTACAGAGACCCAGTACTTC CASSPTRGLTETQYF TRBV18 15 - TRBJ2-5 -
TGTGCCAGCAGTTACGACAGGGTTGAAGCTGAAGCTTTCTTT CASSYDRVEAEAFF TRBV6-6 14 TRBD1 TRBJ1-1 few
TGTTCCAGCAGCTTAGGTCCTATGGAGACCCAGTACTTC CSSSLGPMETQYF TRBV7-9 13 - TRBJ2-5 once
TGTGCCAGCAGGTGGTTCGGAGGGGGCGCCCCTGAAGCTTTCTTT CASRWFGGGAPEAFF TRBV6-5 15 TRBD1 TRBJ1-1 -
TGTGCCAGCAGCTGGCAGGGGGGTAGAGAAGCTTTCTTT CASSWQGGREAFF TRBV7-2 13 TRBD1 TRBJ1-1 -
TGTGCCAGCAGCGTCTCAGGGGGCGCGAACACCGGGGAGCTGTTTTTT CASSVSGGANTGELFF TRBV9 16 TRBD1 TRBJ2-2 -
TGTGCCAGCAGCACCGGGACAGGGAACTGGCACACTGAAGCTTTCTTT CASSTGTGNWHTEAFF TRBV28 16 TRBD1 TRBJ1-1 -
TGCGCCAGCAGTCACACAGCGAACACTGAAGCTTTCTTT CASSHTANTEAFF TRBV5-1 13 - TRBJ1-1 -
TGTGCCAGCACCCCGACAGGGATAATGAACACTGAAGCTTTCTTT CASTPTGIMNTEAFF TRBV6-6 15 TRBD1 TRBJ1-1 once
TGTGCCAGCAGTGAAGCGCAGTACACTGAAGCTTTCTTT CASSEAQYTEAFF TRBV2 13 - TRBJ1-1 few
TGTGCCAGCAGCTTAGGACAGGGGGCTCTGAATGAGCAGTTCTTC CASSLGQGALNEQFF TRBV7-3 15 TRBD1 TRBJ2-1 -
TGTGCCAGCAGTTACTCGATCGGGGTTCAGGATCAGCCCCAGCATTTT CASSYSIGVQDQPQHF TRBV6-6 16 - TRBJ1-5 -
TGCGCCACGGCAGGGGGCGTCGGCACTGAAGCTTTCTTT CATAGGVGTEAFF TRBV5-1 13 TRBD1 TRBJ1-1 -
TGTGCCAGCAGCCAAGATCACCCGGGACAGGGGGGGAGATTGAACTATGGCTACACCTTC CASSQDHPGQGGRLNYGYTF TRBV4-2 20 TRBD1 TRBJ1-2 -